This TCR beta chain appears in the sequencing data of a study of shared clonotypes between healthy human individuals. Deep was the level used in running the assay. The table came from immunoSEQ multiplex PCR; TCRdb's copy has only in-frame clones and leaves some out. The sample lists hundreds of thousands of clones; around 67% were seen once. CDR1 SGHRS and CDR2 YFSETQ come from the germline V gene. V was clipped by 4 bases and J by 4 bases; unmatched bases: 7. The CDR3 consists of 14 residues. This clone was seen more than once but under ten times. Its antigen is undetermined. Within the sample, other DNA sequences also encode this same CDR3. Points from the study as a whole: All-four-donor shared clonotypes had higher generation probabilities than non-shared clonotypes did. Clonotypes that were shared across a handful of donors made up 4.5% to 5% of naive CD4 clonotypes. Larger richness was generally estimated for naive than memory subsets.

The V call is TRBV5-1, the J call TRBJ2-7, with 8 bases lining up with TRBD1. The sequencing sample was made of memory CD4+ T cells sorted from blood. Documented subset: CD45RA-negative fraction. The clonotype originates from a man aged 25-45 years in good health. CDR3 bases: TGCGCCAGCAGCCCCTCGACAGGGGCGTACGAGCAGTACTTC. Translating it yields CASSPSTGAYEQYF.